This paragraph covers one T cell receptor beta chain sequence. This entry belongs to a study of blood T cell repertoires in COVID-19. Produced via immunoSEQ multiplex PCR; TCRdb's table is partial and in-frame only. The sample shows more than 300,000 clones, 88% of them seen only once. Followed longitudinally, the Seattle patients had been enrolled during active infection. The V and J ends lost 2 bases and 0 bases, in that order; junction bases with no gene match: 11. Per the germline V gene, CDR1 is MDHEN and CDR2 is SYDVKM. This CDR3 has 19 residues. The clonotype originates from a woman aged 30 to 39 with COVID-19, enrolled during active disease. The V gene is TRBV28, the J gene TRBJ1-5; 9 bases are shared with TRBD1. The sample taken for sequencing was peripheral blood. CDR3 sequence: CASSLGPGTGLYSNQPQHF. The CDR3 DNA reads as TGTGCCAGCAGTTTAGGGCCCGGGACAGGGCTATATAGCAATCAGCCCCAGCATTTT.